This TCR beta chain was captured in a study of T cells in Graves' hyperthyroidism and ophthalmopathy. RNA transcripts were the template for amplifying TCR beta CDR3 regions. When the TCR CDR3 underwent first-round RT-PCR, the HTBI primer set was used. TCRdb re-analysed the multiplex PCR reads in MiXCR, keeping a single row per CDR3 protein. Of approximately 250,000 distinct CDR3 sequences in the sample, more than 20% were seen once. V was clipped by 3 bases and J by 7 bases, with 13 bases between them. In germline, CDR1 is SGHVS, CDR2 FNYEAQ. This CDR3 region has 13 residues. This clonotype was seen ten or more times.

The specimen was blood. The V call is TRBV7-6, the J call TRBJ2-7; D possibly corresponds to TRBD2 (5 bases). This TCR was sampled from a middle-aged woman with Graves' ophthalmopathy. CDR3: CASSLTTSGEQYF. The CDR3 nucleotides read TGTGCCAGCAGCTTGACCACCTCGGGGGAGCAGTACTTC.